This TCR beta chain originates from a study of early T cells in non-severe SARS-CoV-2 infection. For the study at large: Unpaired chains resulted from sequencing bulk RNA of unsorted whole blood.

TCRdb analysed the 5' RACE reads with MiXCR anew, one entry per CDR3 protein. Here the sample spans approximately 70,000 distinct CDR3 sequences, 9.5% to 12% being singletons. This CDR3 is 13 amino acids long. In germline, CDR1 is SEHNR, CDR2 FQNEAQ (reference sequence). This clonotype was counted only a few times. Antigen unknown. Overall study results and limits: Database matching using VDJdb favored anti-spike CD8 responses, with private and CD4 specificities left missing.

The source was whole blood, collected at baseline. The J gene is TRBJ2-3, the V gene TRBV7-9, with TRBD2 as a possible D gene (5 bases). The source is an adult who was a healthcare worker with PCR-confirmed SARS-CoV-2 infection or an uninfected control (not recorded which). CDR3 sequence (DNA): TGTGTCCGGGAACCCACTAGCACAGATACGCAGTATTTT. Amino acids: CVREPTSTDTQYF.